This T cell receptor beta chain comes out of a study of shared clonotypes between healthy human individuals. As concerns this clone: Additional DNA sequences in this sample encode the identical CDR3.

This CDR3 is 14 amino acids long. Trimming cost V 2 bases and J 3 bases; bases outside gene matches: 3. Germline CDR1 and CDR2: GTSNPN and SVGIG (reference sequence). Sequencing used immunoSEQ multiplex PCR; TCRdb keeps in-frame clones, though not all of them. This table holds roughly 2.5 million clones, approximately 94% found once. This TCR was sampled from a man aged 18 to 29 in good health. The chain recombines TRBV30 with TRBJ2-5; TRBD1 matches 10 bases. Specimen: naive CD4+ T cells sorted from blood. Subset meaning: CD45RA+ positively selected. CDR3 sequence (DNA): TGTGCCTGGAGTCGAGGACAGGGGGAAGAGACCCAGTACTTC. This sequence encodes CAWSRGQGEETQYF.